This T cell receptor (beta chain) was documented in a study of blood T cell repertoires in COVID-19. Using immunoSEQ multiplex PCR, the repertoire was profiled, and TCRdb retains in-frame clones only, with some absent. Of around 280,000 clones in the sample, about nine tenths were seen once. Germline loops: CDR1 MGHRA, CDR2 YSYEKL. V dropped 0 bases and J dropped 4 bases, with 12 bases sitting between them. This CDR3 comprises 15 residues. This receptor was obtained from a woman in her 30s with COVID-19, enrolled during active disease. The chain joins TRBV4-1 to TRBJ1-2; maybe TRBD1 (6 bases). The sequenced material came from peripheral blood. CDR3 in amino acids: CASSQERGAAYGYTF. The DNA of the CDR3 is TGCGCCAGCAGCCAAGAACGGGGGGCGGCCTATGGCTACACCTTC.